This is a list of T cell receptor beta chains from one sample in a study of tumor-infiltrating lymphocytes in primary liver carcinoma. MiXCR, run by TCRdb on the multiplex PCR reads, gives a single entry per CDR3 protein. The table has roughly 57,000 distinct CDR3 sequences, roughly 70% seen once. The sample was liver tumor tissue from sampling region 2. Every receptor here comes from a man aged 35-49 years with primary liver carcinoma and hepatitis B virus infection. CDR3s include the opening cysteine and the closing phenylalanine or tryptophan. A D gene is named only where the DNA matches it firmly. Clone size appears in some rows only: once, few, many, or a class for an expanded clone.

NA TRBD2 TRBJ2-1 TRBV4-3 CASSPAGLALNNEQSF TGCGCCAGCAGTCCTGCGGGACTAGCGCTGAACAATGAGCAGTCCTTC
NA NA TRBJ1-5 TRBV6-6 CASSESSSNQPQHF TGTGCGAGCAGTGAGAGTAGTAGCAATCAGCCCCAGCATTTT
NA NA TRBJ2-5 TRBV6-6 CASSYSQGQQVTQYF TGTGCCAGCAGTTACTCGCAGGGCCAGCAAGTGACCCAGTACTTC
NA NA TRBJ1-1 TRBV6-2/TRBV6-3 CASRRADSGENTEAFF TGTGCCAGCAGACGAGCCGATAGTGGGGAGAACACTGAAGCTTTCTTT
NA NA TRBJ2-5 TRBV29-1 CSVSGRGRKETQYF TGCAGCGTTTCGGGCAGGGGACGCAAAGAGACCCAGTACTTC
many TRBD2 TRBJ2-5 TRBV4-3 CASSQGGTSGGETQYF TGCGCCAGCAGCCAAGGCGGGACTAGCGGGGGGGAGACCCAGTACTTC
NA NA TRBJ2-3 TRBV11-1 CASSDDGGLTDTQYF TGTGCTAGCAGCGATGACGGGGGTTTGACAGATACGCAGTATTTT
NA NA TRBJ2-1 TRBV29-1 CSVVGTRTYNKQFF TGCAGCGTTGTGGGGACACGGACATACAATAAGCAGTTCTTC
many TRBD1 TRBJ2-7 TRBV4-2 CASSQGPPGTGYEQYF TGTGCCAGCAGCCAAGGGCCCCCCGGGACAGGGTACGAGCAGTACTTC
NA NA TRBJ1-5 TRBV6-6 CASSGFSNQPQHF TGTGCCAGCAGTGGATTTAGCAATCAGCCCCAGCATTTT
NA TRBD1 TRBJ1-1 TRBV4-2 CSSSREYGQGFWTEAFF TGTTCCAGCAGCCGAGAGTACGGACAGGGTTTTTGGACTGAAGCCTTCTTT
once NA TRBJ2-7 TRBV6-2/TRBV6-3 CASSHGQEIYEQYF TGTGCCAGCAGTCACGGGCAGGAGATCTACGAACAGTACTTC
many NA TRBJ2-2 TRBV10-3 CAISWALSTNTGELFF TGTGCCATCAGCTGGGCCCTCTCTACTAACACCGGGGAGCTGTTTTTT
NA NA TRBJ1-1 TRBV11-1 CGSSLNRGIAEAIF TGTGGCAGCAGCCTAAATCGGGGGATAGCTGAAGCTATCTTT
NA TRBD2 TRBJ2-1 TRBV4-3 CASILGLAGVAQFF TGCGCCAGCATCCTTGGACTAGCGGGAGTGGCGCAGTTCTTC